The present TCR beta chain was sequenced within a study of human T cells and chemical hapten exposure. Study-wide context: Investigators sensitized roughly 2 cm by roughly 2 cm of upper inner arm skin with 2% DPC. The variation in per-sample TCR yields arose mainly from small differences in pooled library volumes. Overall study findings and caveats: The donor cohort had alopecia, so its immune response may not match that of healthy people. Controls formed significantly fewer large CDR3 similarity clusters than expanded TCRs did.

There are many counts of this clonotype. Its antigen is not known. The CDR3 extends over 17 amino acids. CDR1 is SGHVS, CDR2 FQNEAQ, per germline. V lost 4 bases and J lost 5, with 21 bases in between. MiXCR, run by TCRdb on the RACE reads, gives a single entry per CDR3 protein. The sample has 85,000 to 90,000 distinct CDR3 sequences, 8% to 10% seen once. Time point of the sample: pre-sensitization, week 0. Indicated treatment: therapeutic diphenylcyclopropenone sensitization with weekly scalp DPC. Sequencing was performed on whole blood, taken in connection with sensitization to the hapten diphenylcyclopropenone (DPC). The source of this sequence is a woman aged 40 to 55 with alopecia areata. Some clones in this sample may be carry-over from other donors' samples. This chain joins TRBV7-8 and TRBJ1-5; possible D gene TRBD1, 5 bases. The CDR3 reads CASSSGTILAPHQPQHF. CDR3 bases: TGTGCCAGCAGCTCTGGGACGATTCTGGCCCCCCATCAGCCCCAGCATTTT. Full variable domain (missing parts from reference TRBV7-8 and TRBJ1-5): GAGVSQSPRYKVAKRGQDVALRCDPISGHVSLFWYQQALGQGPEFLTYFQNEAQLDKSGLPSDRFFAERPEGSVSTLKIQRTQQEDSAVYLCASSSGTILAPHQPQHFGDGTRLSIL.